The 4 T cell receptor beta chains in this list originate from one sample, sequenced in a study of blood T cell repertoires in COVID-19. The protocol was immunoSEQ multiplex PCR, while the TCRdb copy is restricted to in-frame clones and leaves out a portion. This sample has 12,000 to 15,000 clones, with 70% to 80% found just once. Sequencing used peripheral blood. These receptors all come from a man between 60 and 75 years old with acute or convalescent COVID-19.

DNA for the CDR3: TGTGCCAGCAGCTCCGCGCCGGGACAGGGGAACACCGGGGAGCTGTTTTTT. Its protein is CASSSAPGQGNTGELFF. This chain connects TRBV7-7 to TRBJ2-2, with 9 bases lining up with TRBD1. This CDR3 spans 17 amino acids. Germline V gene data show CDR1 as SSHAT and CDR2 as FNYEAQ (reference sequence). V shed 4 bases, J shed 1 base, and the junction held 7 bases outside the gene matches.

CDR3 region: CASSLIRSSGVYQETQYF. The CDR3, as DNA: TGCGCCAGCAGCTTGATTCGCTCGAGCGGGGTGTACCAAGAGACCCAGTACTTC. V is TRBV5-1 and J is TRBJ2-5, with 7 nucleotides matching TRBD2. Germline V gene sequence: CDR1 SGHRS, CDR2 YFSETQ. Germline trimming cut 1 base from V and 0 bases from J; bases unmatched to any gene: 12. CDR3 length equals 18 residues.

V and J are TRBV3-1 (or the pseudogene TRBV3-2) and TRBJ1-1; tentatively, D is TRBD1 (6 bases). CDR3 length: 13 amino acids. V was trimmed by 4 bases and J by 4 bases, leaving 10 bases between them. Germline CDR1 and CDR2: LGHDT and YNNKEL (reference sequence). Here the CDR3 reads CASSRRGVTEAFF. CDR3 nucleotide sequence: TGTGCCAGCAGCCGCAGGGGTGTCACTGAAGCTTTCTTT.

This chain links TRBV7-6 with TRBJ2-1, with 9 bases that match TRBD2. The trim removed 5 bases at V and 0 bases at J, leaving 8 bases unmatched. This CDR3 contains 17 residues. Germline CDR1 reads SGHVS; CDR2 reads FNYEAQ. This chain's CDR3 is CASSHPLREGSYNEQFF. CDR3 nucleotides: TGTGCCAGCAGCCACCCATTGCGGGAGGGCTCCTACAATGAGCAGTTCTTC.